The 23 T cell receptor beta chains listed next were all sequenced from one sample in a study of blood T cell repertoires in COVID-19. The repertoire was sequenced with immunoSEQ multiplex PCR; TCRdb's copy has only in-frame clones and lacks some. The table records fewer than 450,000 clones, more than 70% of them present only once. Sample: PBMCs or T cells enriched from blood (not recorded which). Source of these receptors: a woman in her late teens or twenties who had recovered from COVID-19.

The sample holds a few counts of this clone. The chain uses TRBV5-4 and TRBJ2-2; unclear D gene. V lost 2 bases and J lost 2, with 10 bases in between. The CDR3 runs to 15 residues. Looked up from germline, CDR1 is SGHNT and CDR2 is YYREEE (reference sequence). CDR3 DNA: TGTGCCAGCAGCTTCAAAGAGGTTAACACCGGGGAGCTGTTTTTT. This sequence encodes CASSFKEVNTGELFF.

The chain links TRBV7-2 to TRBJ1-4, with D possibly matching TRBD1 (6 bases). This CDR3 has 14 amino acids. Germline CDR1 is SGHTA and CDR2 is FQGNSA. V lost 4 bases to trimming and J lost 8 bases, with 14 bases between them. CDR3 protein: CASSYTGSPEKLFF. In DNA, the CDR3 is TGTGCCAGCAGCTATACAGGGTCCCCCGAAAAACTGTTTTTT.

This clone was detected only a few times. The genes are TRBV7-2 and TRBJ1-5; 10 bases map to TRBD1. Germline values: CDR1 SGHTA, CDR2 FQGNSA. CDR3 length: 16 residues. The V and J ends lost 5 bases and 2 bases, in that order; junction bases with no gene match: 6. The CDR3 DNA reads as TGTGCCAGCAGCCCGGACAGGGGGGGGCGCAATCAGCCCCAGCATTTT. It encodes CASSPDRGGRNQPQHF. Supplemented by reference TRBV7-2 and TRBJ1-5, the full variable domain reads GAGVSQSPSNKVTEKGKDVELRCDPISGHTALYWYRQSLGQGLEFLIYFQGNSAPDKSGLPSDRFSAERTGGSVSTLTIQRTQQEDSAVYLCASSPDRGGRNQPQHFGDGTRLSIL.

The V call is TRBV7-8, the J call TRBJ2-1, with 7 positions matching TRBD1. The J segment lost 5 bases and the V segment lost 4 bases, leaving 17 bases of the junction unmatched. The CDR3 runs 18 residues. In germline, CDR1 is SGHVS, CDR2 FQNEAQ. The CDR3 is CASSYFRTGYYEDNEQFF. CDR3 DNA: TGTGCCAGCAGCTATTTTCGGACAGGCTATTATGAGGACAATGAGCAGTTCTTC.

J is TRBJ1-5 and V is TRBV19; 9 nucleotides align to TRBD1. CDR3 length equals 15 residues. The junction had 8 bases not matched to a gene; V was cut back by 5 bases and J by 6 bases. The germline gives CDR1 LNHDA, CDR2 SQIVND (reference sequence). The CDR3 protein is CASSAGQGVVQPQHF. In nucleotides, the CDR3 is TGTGCCAGTAGTGCGGGACAGGGAGTAGTTCAGCCCCAGCATTTT. The whole variable domain, remainder taken from reference TRBV19 and TRBJ1-5, is DGGITQSPKYLFRKEGQNVTLSCEQNLNHDAMYWYRQDPGQGLRLIYYSQIVNDFQKGDIAEGYSVSREKKESFPLTVTSAQKNPTAFYLCASSAGQGVVQPQHFGDGTRLSIL.

This chain links TRBV19 with TRBJ2-1, with 7 positions matching TRBD1. The ends lost 5 bases at V and 4 bases at J; junction bases unmatched: 5. The CDR3 runs 14 residues. Per the germline V gene, CDR1 is LNHDA and CDR2 is SQIVND (reference sequence). The CDR3 protein is CASSFSGQYNEQFF. CDR3 coding DNA: TGTGCCAGTAGTTTTTCGGGACAGTACAATGAGCAGTTCTTC.

CDR3: CASSFQGGEESGYTF. The CDR3 DNA follows: TGTGCCAGCAGTTTCCAGGGGGGCGAGGAATCTGGCTACACCTTC. This chain links TRBV28 with TRBJ1-2, with 7 bases lining up with TRBD1. The CDR3 spans 15 residues. Trimming cost V 3 bases and J 7 bases; bases outside gene matches: 11. Per the germline V gene, CDR1 is MDHEN and CDR2 is SYDVKM.

The chain carries TRBV7-8 and TRBJ1-6; D not certain. Germline loops: CDR1 SGHVS, CDR2 FQNEAQ. The CDR3 runs 16 residues. V was pared by 1 base and J by 5 bases, with 12 bases between. The CDR3 DNA follows: TGTGCCAGCAGCTTAGTCGAGGGAAGGGATAATTCACCCCTCCACTTT. Translation: CASSLVEGRDNSPLHF.

In DNA form, the CDR3 reads TGTGCCAGCAGTTTGGGGGGGAGCACAGATACGCAGTATTTT. Its protein is CASSLGGSTDTQYF. The chain joins TRBV27 to TRBJ2-3; the match to TRBD2 covers 7 bases. The CDR3 consists of 14 residues. The V gene's germline CDR1 is MNHEY and CDR2 SMNVEV (reference sequence). Trimming at V came to 3 bases and at J to 0 bases, leaving 0 bases not matched to a gene.

The genes are TRBV28 and TRBJ1-1, with D hard to call. This CDR3 has 18 residues. Germline V gene sequence: CDR1 MDHEN, CDR2 SYDVKM. V gave up 5 bases and J gave up 3 bases, with 25 bases separating them. CDR3 loop: CASSPWTSPTGSHTEAFF. The CDR3 DNA reads TGTGCCAGCAGTCCTTGGACCTCCCCAACGGGGTCTCACACTGAAGCTTTCTTT.

This chain links TRBV5-8 with TRBJ1-2; 11 bases align to TRBD1. The CDR3 extends over 14 amino acids. V lost 4 bases and J lost 2; bases outside the gene matches: 1. Germline V gives CDR1 SGHTS, CDR2 YDEGEE. The CDR3 sequence: CASSGQGANYGYTF. In DNA, the CDR3 is TGTGCCAGCAGCGGACAGGGGGCAAACTATGGCTACACCTTC.

CDR3 residues: CASTGQGKKGYTF. The CDR3 DNA sequence: TGTGCTAGTACAGGACAGGGAAAGAAGGGCTACACCTTC. V and J are TRBV12-5 and TRBJ1-2; TRBD1 aligns across 8 bases. The CDR3 covers 13 residues. From germline, CDR1 is LGHNT and CDR2 FRNRAP. Losses at the gene ends were 8 bases for V and 8 bases for J; bases not matched to a gene: 10.

CDR3 in amino acids: CASSESEGAGYTF. DNA of the CDR3: TGCGCCAGCAGTGAGTCGGAGGGGGCCGGCTACACCTTC. The rearrangement uses TRBV10-1 and TRBJ1-2; 7 bases are shared with TRBD1. Germline V gives CDR1 WNHNN, CDR2 SYGVQD (reference sequence). V lost 0 bases and J lost 8; bases outside the gene matches: 3. This CDR3 comprises 13 residues.

The chain recombines TRBV10-1 with TRBJ1-5, with 7 bases aligning to TRBD1. Losses at the gene ends were 8 bases for V and 5 bases for J; bases not matched to a gene: 9. The CDR3 is 14 amino acids. Germline CDR1 reads WNHNN; CDR2 reads SYGVQD (reference sequence). DNA for the CDR3: TGCGCCAGCCGCTACAGGGGAAAAGATCAGCCCCAGCATTTT. Residues: CASRYRGKDQPQHF.

V usage is TRBV9 and J usage is TRBJ1-2; 9 nucleotides align to TRBD1. The CDR3 is made up of 14 amino acids. Unmatched junction bases numbered 4, after V lost 0 bases and J lost 7 bases. CDR1 is SGDLS and CDR2 is YYNGEE in the germline V gene. Here the CDR3 reads CASSVGGQGPGYTF. The CDR3 DNA is TGTGCCAGCAGCGTAGGGGGACAGGGTCCTGGCTACACCTTC.

The V gene is TRBV18, the J gene TRBJ1-1; no firm D call. CDR3 length: 14 residues. Germline CDR1 KGHSH, CDR2 LQKENI. V gave up 4 bases and J gave up 6 bases, with 15 bases separating them. The DNA for the CDR3 is TGTGCCAGCTCACACTCGACCCAGAGCGCTGAAGCTTTCTTT. Translation gives CASSHSTQSAEAFF.

The V call is TRBV30, the J call TRBJ1-2; D not resolved. V lost 5 bases and J 6 bases, leaving 13 bases between the germline ends. This CDR3 is 12 amino acids long. The germline CDR1 and CDR2 sequences are GTSNPN and SVGIG (reference sequence). In nucleotides, the CDR3 is TGTGCCTGGGGGGATGCCGGGGATGGCTACACCTTC. Translating it yields CAWGDAGDGYTF.

The CDR3 DNA reads TGTGCCATCAGAGACAGCATATTCGAATCTGGGGCCAACGTCCTGACTTTC. Translation gives CAIRDSIFESGANVLTF. J is TRBJ2-6 and V is TRBV10-3, with a tentative D call TRBD1 (5 bases). V shed 6 bases and J shed 1 base, with 16 bases lying between them. Germline CDR1 and CDR2: ENHRY and SYGVKD. This CDR3 has 17 residues.

The rearrangement links TRBV18 to TRBJ1-2, with D possibly matching TRBD1 (6 bases). The CDR3 is 13 amino acids. The germline V and J ends were trimmed by 2 bases and 6 bases, with 10 bases remaining between them. CDR1 is KGHSH and CDR2 is LQKENI in the germline V gene. The DNA for the CDR3 is TGTGCCAGCTCACCAAGACAGGTGGATGGCTACACCTTC. Amino acid sequence: CASSPRQVDGYTF.

The chain links TRBV5-4 to TRBJ1-2, with TRBD1 identical over 8 bases. CDR1 and CDR2 from the germline V gene are SGHNT and YYREEE (reference sequence). The junction had 11 bases not matched to a gene; V was cut back by 7 bases and J by 6 bases. This CDR3 has 14 amino acids. The CDR3, as DNA: TGTGCCAGCCAAATCCAGGGGGCGGGGGATGGCTACACCTTC. Translating it yields CASQIQGAGDGYTF.

CDR3 DNA sequence: TGCGCCAGCAGCCAGCCGGTAAGCTCCTATAATTCACCCCTCCACTTT. It codes for CASSQPVSSYNSPLHF. This chain connects TRBV4-3 to TRBJ1-6, with D unclear. Germline CDR1 LGHNA, CDR2 YSLEER. V was shortened by 3 bases and J by 0 bases, with 9 bases between the two germline ends. The CDR3 spans 16 residues.

Here the CDR3 reads CASSSGHDTGELFF. DNA of the CDR3: TGTGCCAGCAGCTCGGGACATGACACCGGGGAGCTGTTTTTT. V is TRBV7-3 and J is TRBJ2-2, with a weak D call TRBD1 (6 bases). Germline V gives CDR1 SGHTA, CDR2 FQGTGA. V shed 4 bases and J shed 3 bases, with 9 bases lying between them. The CDR3 covers 14 residues. Full variable domain (rest looked up from reference TRBV7-3 and TRBJ2-2): GAGVSQTPSNKVTEKGKYVELRCDPISGHTALYWYRQSLGQGPEFLIYFQGTGAADDSGLPNDRFFAVRPEGSVSTLKIQRTERGDSAVYLCASSSGHDTGELFFGEGSRLTVL.

The V call is TRBV3-1 (or the pseudogene TRBV3-2), the J call TRBJ1-5; no definite D call. CDR1 LGHDT and CDR2 YNNKEL come from the germline V gene (reference sequence). V dropped 0 bases and J dropped 3 bases, with 12 bases sitting between them. The CDR3 has 16 amino acids. CDR3 sequence (DNA): TGTGCCAGCAGCCAAGATTGGGAGGGAGTCAATCAGCCCCAGCATTTT. Its protein is CASSQDWEGVNQPQHF.